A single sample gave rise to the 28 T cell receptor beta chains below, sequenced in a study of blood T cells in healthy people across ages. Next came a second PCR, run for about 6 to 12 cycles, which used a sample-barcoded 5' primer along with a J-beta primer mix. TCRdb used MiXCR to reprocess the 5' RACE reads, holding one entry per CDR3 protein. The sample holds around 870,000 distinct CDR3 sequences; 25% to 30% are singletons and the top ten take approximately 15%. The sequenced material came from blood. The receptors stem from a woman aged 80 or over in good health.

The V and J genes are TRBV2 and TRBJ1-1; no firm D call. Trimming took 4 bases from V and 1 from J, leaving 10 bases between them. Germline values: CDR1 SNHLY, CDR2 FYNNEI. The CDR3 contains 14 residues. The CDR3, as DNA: TGTGCCAGCAGTGTGGAGCTAACGAACACTGAAGCTTTCTTT. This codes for CASSVELTNTEAFF. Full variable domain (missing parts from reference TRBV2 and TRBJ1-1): EPEVTQTPSHQVTQMGQEVILRCVPISNHLYFYWYRQILGQKVEFLVSFYNNEISEKSEIFDDQFSVERPDGSNFTLKIRSTKLEDSAMYFCASSVELTNTEAFFGQGTRLTVV.

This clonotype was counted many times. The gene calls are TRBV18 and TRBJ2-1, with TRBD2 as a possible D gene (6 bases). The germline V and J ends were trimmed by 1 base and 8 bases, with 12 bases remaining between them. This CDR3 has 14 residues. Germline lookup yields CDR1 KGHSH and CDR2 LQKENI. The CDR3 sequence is CASSPRPGTDEQFF. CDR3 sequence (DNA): TGTGCCAGCTCACCACGCCCTGGGACTGATGAGCAGTTCTTC.

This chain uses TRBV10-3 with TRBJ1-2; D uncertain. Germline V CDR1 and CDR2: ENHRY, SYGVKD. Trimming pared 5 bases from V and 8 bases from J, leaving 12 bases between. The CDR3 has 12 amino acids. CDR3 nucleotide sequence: TGTGCCATCAGTTCAGGAGACAACGGCTACACCTTC. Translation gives CAISSGDNGYTF.

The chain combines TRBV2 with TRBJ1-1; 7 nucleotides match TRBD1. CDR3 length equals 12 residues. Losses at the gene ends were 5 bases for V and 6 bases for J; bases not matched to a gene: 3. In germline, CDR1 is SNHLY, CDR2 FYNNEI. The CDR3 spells CASSQGVAEAFF. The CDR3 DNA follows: TGTGCCAGCAGTCAGGGGGTGGCTGAAGCTTTCTTT.

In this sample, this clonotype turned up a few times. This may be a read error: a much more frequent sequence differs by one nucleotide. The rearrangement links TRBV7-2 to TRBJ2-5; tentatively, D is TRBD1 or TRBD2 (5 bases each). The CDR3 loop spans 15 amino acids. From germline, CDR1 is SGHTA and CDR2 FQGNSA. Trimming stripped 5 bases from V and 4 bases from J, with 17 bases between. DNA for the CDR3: TGTACCAGCAGCCCCTTACCGGGGCGGCTAGAGACCCAGTACTTC. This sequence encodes CTSSPLPGRLETQYF.

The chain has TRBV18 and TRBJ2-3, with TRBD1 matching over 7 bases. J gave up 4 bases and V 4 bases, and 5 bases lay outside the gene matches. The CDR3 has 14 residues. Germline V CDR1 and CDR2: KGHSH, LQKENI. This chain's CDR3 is CASSLAQGADTQYF. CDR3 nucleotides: TGTGCCAGCTCACTAGCCCAGGGGGCAGATACGCAGTATTTT.

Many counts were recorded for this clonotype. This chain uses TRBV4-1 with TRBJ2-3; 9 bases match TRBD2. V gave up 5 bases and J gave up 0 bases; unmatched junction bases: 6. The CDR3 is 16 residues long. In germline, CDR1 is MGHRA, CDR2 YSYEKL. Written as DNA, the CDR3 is TGCGCCAGCAGCGGACTAGCGTCGTCTAGCACAGATACGCAGTATTTT. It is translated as CASSGLASSSTDTQYF.

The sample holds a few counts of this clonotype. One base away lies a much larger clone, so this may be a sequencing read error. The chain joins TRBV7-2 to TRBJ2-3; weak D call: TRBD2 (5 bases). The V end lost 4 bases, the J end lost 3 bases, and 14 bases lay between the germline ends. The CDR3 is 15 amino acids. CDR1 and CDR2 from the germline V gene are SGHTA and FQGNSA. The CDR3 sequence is CASSSTNGVTDTQYF. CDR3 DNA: TGTGCCAGCAGCTCAACTAACGGGGTTACAGATACGCAGTATTTT.

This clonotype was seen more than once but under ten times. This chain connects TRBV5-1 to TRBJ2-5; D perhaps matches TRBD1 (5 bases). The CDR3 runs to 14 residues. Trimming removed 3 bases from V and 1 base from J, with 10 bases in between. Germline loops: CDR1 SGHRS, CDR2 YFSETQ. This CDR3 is CASSYYRSQETQYF. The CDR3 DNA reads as TGCGCCAGCAGCTACTACAGGAGCCAAGAGACCCAGTACTTC.

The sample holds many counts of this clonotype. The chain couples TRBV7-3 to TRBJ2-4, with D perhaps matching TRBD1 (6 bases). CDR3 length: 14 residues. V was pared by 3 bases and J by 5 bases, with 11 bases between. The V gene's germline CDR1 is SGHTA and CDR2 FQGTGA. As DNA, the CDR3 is TGTGCCAGCAGCTTTGGGAACAGGGAAAACATTCAGTACTTC. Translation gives CASSFGNRENIQYF.

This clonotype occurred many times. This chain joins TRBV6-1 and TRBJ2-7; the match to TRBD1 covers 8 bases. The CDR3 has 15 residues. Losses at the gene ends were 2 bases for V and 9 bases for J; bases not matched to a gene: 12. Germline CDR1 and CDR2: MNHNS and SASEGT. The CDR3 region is CASSEKGQVIVGQYF. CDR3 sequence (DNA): TGTGCCAGCAGTGAAAAGGGACAGGTGATCGTGGGGCAGTACTTC.

As DNA, the CDR3 is TGTGCCAGCAGTCCCCGCTCCTACGAGCAGTTCTTC. Translation: CASSPRSYEQFF. The V call is TRBV12-3 or TRBV12-4, the J call TRBJ2-1; unclear D gene. The CDR3 is made up of 12 amino acids. V lost 5 bases and J lost 10, with 12 bases in between.

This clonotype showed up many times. As DNA, the CDR3 is TGCAGTGCCCTGACAGGGAAGGGCAATCAGCCCCAGCATTTT. Translation gives CSALTGKGNQPQHF. The rearrangement uses TRBV20-1 and TRBJ1-5, with TRBD1 identical over 7 bases. Germline V CDR1 and CDR2: DFQATT, SNEGSKA (reference sequence). Losses at the gene ends were 6 bases for V and 2 bases for J; bases not matched to a gene: 7. This CDR3 spans 14 amino acids.

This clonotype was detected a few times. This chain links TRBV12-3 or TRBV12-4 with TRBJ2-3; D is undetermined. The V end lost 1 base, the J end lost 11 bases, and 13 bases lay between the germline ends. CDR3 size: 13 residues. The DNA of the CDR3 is TGTGCCAGCAGTTTAGTGGGCACAGATGTGCAGTATTTT. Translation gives CASSLVGTDVQYF.

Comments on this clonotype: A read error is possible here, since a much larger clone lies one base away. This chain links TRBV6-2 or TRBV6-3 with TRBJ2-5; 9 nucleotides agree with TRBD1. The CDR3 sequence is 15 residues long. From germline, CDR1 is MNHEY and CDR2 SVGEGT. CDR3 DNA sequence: TGTGTCAGCAGTTACGGGGACAGGGCTGCAGAGACCCAGTACTTC. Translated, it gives CVSSYGDRAAETQYF.

The CDR3 DNA is TGTGCCAGCAGCCCGTCGGGACTGATCTCTGGGGCCAACGTCCTGACTTTC. Translation gives CASSPSGLISGANVLTF. The chain uses TRBV6-1 and TRBJ2-6; TRBD2 is a possible D gene (6 bases). This CDR3 has 17 residues. Germline assignment: CDR1 MNHNS and CDR2 SASEGT. Trimming left V 6 bases short and J 0 bases short, with 15 bases between.

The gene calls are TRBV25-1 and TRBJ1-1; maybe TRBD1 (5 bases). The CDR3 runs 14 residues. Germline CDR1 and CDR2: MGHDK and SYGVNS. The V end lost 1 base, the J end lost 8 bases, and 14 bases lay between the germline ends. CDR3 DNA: TGTGCCAGCAGTGAATTAAGCAGGGCCCACGAAGCTTTCTTT. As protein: CASSELSRAHEAFF.

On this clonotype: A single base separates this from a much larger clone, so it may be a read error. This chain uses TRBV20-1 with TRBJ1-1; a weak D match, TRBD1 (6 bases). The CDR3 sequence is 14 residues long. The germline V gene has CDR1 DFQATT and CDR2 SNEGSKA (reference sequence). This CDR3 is CSAGPWTENTGAFF. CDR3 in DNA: TGCAGTGCTGGACCTTGGACAGAGAACACTGGAGCTTTCTTT.

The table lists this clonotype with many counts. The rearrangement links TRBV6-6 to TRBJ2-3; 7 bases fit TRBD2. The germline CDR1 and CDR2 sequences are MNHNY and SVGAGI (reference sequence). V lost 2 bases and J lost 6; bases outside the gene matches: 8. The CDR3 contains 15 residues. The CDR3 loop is CASSYTSGLGDTQYF. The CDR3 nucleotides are TGTGCCAGCAGTTACACAAGCGGACTAGGGGATACGCAGTATTTT.

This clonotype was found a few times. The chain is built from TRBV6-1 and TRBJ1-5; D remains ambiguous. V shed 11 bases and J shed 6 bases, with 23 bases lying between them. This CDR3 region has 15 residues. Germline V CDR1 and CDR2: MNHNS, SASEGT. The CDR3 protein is CASAVGRGFGQPQHF. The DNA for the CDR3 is TGTGCCTCAGCAGTAGGACGCGGTTTCGGTCAGCCCCAGCATTTT.

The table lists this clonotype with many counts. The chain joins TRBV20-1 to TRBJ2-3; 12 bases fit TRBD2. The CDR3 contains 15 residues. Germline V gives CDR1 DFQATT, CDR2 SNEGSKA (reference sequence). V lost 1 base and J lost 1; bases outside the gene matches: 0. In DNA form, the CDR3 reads TGCAGTGCTAGAGGGACTAGCGGGGGCACAGATACGCAGTATTTT. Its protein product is CSARGTSGGTDTQYF.

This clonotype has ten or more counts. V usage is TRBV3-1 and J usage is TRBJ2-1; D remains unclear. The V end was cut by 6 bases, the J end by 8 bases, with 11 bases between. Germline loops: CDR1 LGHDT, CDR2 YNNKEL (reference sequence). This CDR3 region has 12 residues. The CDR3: CASRHRRDEQFF. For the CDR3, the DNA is TGTGCCAGCAGGCACCGAAGGGATGAGCAGTTCTTC.

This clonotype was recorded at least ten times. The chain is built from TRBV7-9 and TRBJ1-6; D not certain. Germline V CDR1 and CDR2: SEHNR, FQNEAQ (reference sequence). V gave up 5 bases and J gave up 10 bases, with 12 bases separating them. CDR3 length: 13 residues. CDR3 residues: CASSPRETSPLHF. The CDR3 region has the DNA TGTGCCAGCAGCCCCCGAGAGACCTCACCCCTCCACTTT.

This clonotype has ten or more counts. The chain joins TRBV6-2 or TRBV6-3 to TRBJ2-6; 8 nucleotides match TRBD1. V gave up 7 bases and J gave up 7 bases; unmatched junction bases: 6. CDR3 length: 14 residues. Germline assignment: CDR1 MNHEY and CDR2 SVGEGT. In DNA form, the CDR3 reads TGTGCCAGCAATCATGGACAGGGAGCCAACGTCCTGACTTTC. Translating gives CASNHGQGANVLTF.

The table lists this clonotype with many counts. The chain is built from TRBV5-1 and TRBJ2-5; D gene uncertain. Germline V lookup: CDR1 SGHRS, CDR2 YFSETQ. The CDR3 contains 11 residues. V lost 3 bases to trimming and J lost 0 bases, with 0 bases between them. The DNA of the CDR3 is TGCGCCAGCAGCTACCAAGAGACCCAGTACTTC. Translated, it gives CASSYQETQYF.

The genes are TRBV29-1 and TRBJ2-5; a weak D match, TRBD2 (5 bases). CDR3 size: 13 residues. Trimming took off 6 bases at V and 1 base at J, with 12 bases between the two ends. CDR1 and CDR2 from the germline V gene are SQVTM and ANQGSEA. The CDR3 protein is CSVLPSSQETQYF. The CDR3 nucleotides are TGCAGCGTCCTTCCTAGCAGCCAAGAGACCCAGTACTTC.

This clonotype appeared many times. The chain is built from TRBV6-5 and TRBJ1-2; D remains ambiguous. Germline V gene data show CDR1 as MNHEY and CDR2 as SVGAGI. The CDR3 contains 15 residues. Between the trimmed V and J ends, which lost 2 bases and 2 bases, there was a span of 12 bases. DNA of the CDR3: TGTGCCAGCAGTTACGGAGGCCCCGCAAACTATGGCTACACCTTC. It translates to CASSYGGPANYGYTF.

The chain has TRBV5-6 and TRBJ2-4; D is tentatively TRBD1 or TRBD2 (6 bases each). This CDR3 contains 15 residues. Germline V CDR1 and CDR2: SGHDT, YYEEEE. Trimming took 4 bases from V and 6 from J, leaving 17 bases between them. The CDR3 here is CASSGGRGGLNIQYF. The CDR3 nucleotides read TGTGCCAGCAGCGGGGGGCGTGGGGGGCTAAACATTCAGTACTTC. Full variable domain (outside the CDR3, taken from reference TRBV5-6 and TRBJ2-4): DAGVTQSPTHLIKTRGQQVTLRCSPKSGHDTVSWYQQALGQGPQFIFQYYEEEERQRGNFPDRFSGHQFPNYSSELNVNALLLGDSALYLCASSGGRGGLNIQYFGAGTRLSVL.